Presented here are 29 T cell receptor beta chains from one specimen sequenced in a study of shared clonotypes between healthy human individuals. The assay was immunoSEQ multiplex PCR, and TCRdb's table has in-frame clones only and misses some. The sample consists of about half a million clones, 81% of them appearing once. The sequencing sample was made of PBMCs. Receptors were obtained from a woman aged 40 to 50 in good health. Some clones in this sample may be carry-over from other donors' samples.

The gene calls are TRBV5-1 and TRBJ2-7; no firm D call. CDR1 is SGHRS and CDR2 is YFSETQ in the germline V gene. This CDR3 contains 15 residues. The V end was cut by 0 bases, the J end by 6 bases, with 16 bases between. The chain's CDR3 is CASSLVGQAPFEQYF. The CDR3 DNA sequence: TGCGCCAGCAGCTTGGTTGGTCAGGCTCCCTTCGAGCAGTACTTC.

The sample holds one count of this clone. For the CDR3, the DNA is TGTGCCAGCAGCTTAGGTACTAGCGGGATCGGCCAAGAGACCCAGTACTTC. This gives the protein CASSLGTSGIGQETQYF. This chain joins TRBV7-9 and TRBJ2-5, with TRBD2 identical over 10 bases. CDR1 SEHNR and CDR2 FQNEAQ come from the germline V gene (reference sequence). Trimming took 1 base from V and 1 from J; bases not matched to a gene: 6. The CDR3 has 17 amino acids.

The V and J genes are TRBV13 and TRBJ2-3; 7 bases agree with TRBD2. Germline trimming cut 5 bases from V and 9 bases from J; bases unmatched to any gene: 17. Per germline, CDR1 PRHDT and CDR2 FYEKMQ (reference sequence). The CDR3 sequence is 16 residues long. CDR3 amino acids: CASSRGLVRDRGTQYF. The CDR3 DNA reads TGTGCCAGCAGCCGCGGACTAGTACGTGATCGTGGCACGCAGTATTTT.

This clone was counted once. A read error is the likely source, as a far larger clone sits one nucleotide away. Different DNA sequences within this sample yield the same CDR3. The rearrangement joins TRBV15 to TRBJ2-3; 7 bases agree with TRBD2. Germline CDR1 reads LNHNV; CDR2 reads YYDKDF (reference sequence). Trimming at V came to 3 bases and at J to 0 bases, leaving 6 bases not matched to a gene. The CDR3 totals 16 residues. CDR3 amino acids: CATSRDRGVSTDTQYF. The DNA for the CDR3 is TGTGCCACCAGCAGGGATCGGGGGGTGAGCACAGATACGCAGTATTTT.

This clone has a count of ten or more. The same CDR3 also results from other DNA sequences found in this sample. V usage is TRBV6-5 and J usage is TRBJ1-1, with D possibly matching TRBD1 (5 bases). V lost 6 bases, J lost 5 bases, and 19 bases lay in between. The CDR3 totals 15 residues. Per the germline V gene, CDR1 is MNHEY and CDR2 is SVGAGI. The CDR3 DNA sequence: TGTGCCAGCAGCCTCGATGGTAGGGGATGGACTGAAGCTTTCTTT. Translating gives CASSLDGRGWTEAFF.

V and J are TRBV7-9 and TRBJ2-1; 8 bases are shared with TRBD2. CDR1 is SEHNR and CDR2 is FQNEAQ in the germline V gene (reference sequence). The CDR3 is 17 amino acids. V lost 2 bases to trimming and J lost 4 bases; unmatched junction nucleotides: 10. In nucleotides, the CDR3 is TGTGCCAGCAGCTTAAACCCCGGACTAGCTGGTTACAATGAGCAGTTCTTC. As protein: CASSLNPGLAGYNEQFF. The full variable domain, in which reference TRBV7-9 and TRBJ2-1 provide the parts outside the CDR3, is DTGVSQNPRHKITKRGQNVTFRCDPISEHNRLYWYRQTLGQGPEFLTYFQNEAQLEKSRLLSDRFSAERPKGSFSTLEIQRTEQGDSAMYLCASSLNPGLAGYNEQFFGPGTRLTVL.

This clone has only a few counts. Just one base apart from a much larger clone, this may be a read error. This CDR3 is also generated by other DNA sequences in the sample. The CDR3 DNA reads TGTGCCAGCAGCCCGGGACAGGGGAATCAGCCCCAGCATTTT. It translates to CASSPGQGNQPQHF. The V gene is TRBV7-8, the J gene TRBJ1-5, with 10 nucleotides matching TRBD1. The CDR3 runs to 14 residues. The V and J ends lost 5 bases and 4 bases, in that order; junction bases with no gene match: 2. Germline CDR1 reads SGHVS; CDR2 reads FQNEAQ.

In regard to this clone: A read error is likely here: a far larger clone is one base away. The chain uses TRBV6-1 and TRBJ2-7; TRBD1 or TRBD2 may be the D gene (5 bases each). Trimming removed 8 bases from V and 7 bases from J, with 24 bases in between. Looked up from germline, CDR1 is MNHNS and CDR2 is SASEGT. This CDR3 is built from 15 residues. The CDR3 loop reads CASGVTRDPVWEQYF. For the CDR3, the DNA is TGTGCCAGCGGTGTGACCCGGGACCCCGTTTGGGAGCAGTACTTC.

The chain recombines TRBV6-1 with TRBJ1-1; 7 bases line up with TRBD1. This CDR3 contains 13 residues. V gave up 5 bases and J gave up 6 bases; unmatched junction bases: 6. Germline lookup yields CDR1 MNHNS and CDR2 SASEGT. Written as DNA, the CDR3 is TGTGCCAGCAGTCAGACAGGGCATCCTGAAGCTTTCTTT. This sequence encodes CASSQTGHPEAFF.

Worth noting for this clone: This may arise from a read error, as a much more abundant clone is one base away. The rearrangement joins TRBV14 to TRBJ2-3, with 7 bases fitting TRBD1. The CDR3 is 14 amino acids. Germline CDR1 is SGHDN and CDR2 is FVKESK. The CDR3 sequence is CASSLGQATDTQCF. The CDR3 DNA reads TGTGCCAGCAGCCTCGGACAGGCCACAGATACGCAGTGTTTT.

Details on this clone: A read error is the likely source, as a far larger clone sits one nucleotide away. CDR3 residues: CASSLTETNYGYAF. CDR3 nucleotide sequence: TGCGCCAGCAGCCTGACAGAAACTAACTATGGCTACGCCTTC. This chain connects TRBV4-3 to TRBJ1-2; tentative D call: TRBD1 (5 bases). Germline loops: CDR1 LGHNA, CDR2 YSLEER. The CDR3 has 14 amino acids.

The chain recombines TRBV27 with TRBJ2-7; 8 nucleotides line up with TRBD1. After removal of 0 bases from V and 3 bases from J, the junction contained 4 bases not matched to a gene. CDR1 and CDR2 (germline): MNHEY, SMNVEV (reference sequence). CDR3 size: 15 residues. The CDR3: CASSLSFDRGYEQYF. The CDR3 bases are TGTGCCAGCAGTTTATCGTTTGACAGGGGCTACGAGCAGTACTTC.

The chain links TRBV10-3 to TRBJ1-4; 8 bases agree with TRBD1. CDR1 and CDR2 from the germline V gene are ENHRY and SYGVKD. CDR3 length: 16 residues. With 6 bases clipped from V and 3 bases from J, the junction kept 9 bases outside the gene matches. The CDR3 spells CAISEGRTGSNEKLFF. The CDR3 nucleotides read TGTGCCATCAGCGAAGGGCGGACAGGGTCTAATGAAAAACTGTTTTTT.

The V and J genes are TRBV4-2 and TRBJ2-7, with 10 bases identical to TRBD2. The CDR3 is made up of 14 amino acids. Germline-derived CDR1 and CDR2 are LGHNA and YNFKEQ. The V gene end was trimmed by 4 bases and the J gene end by 4 bases; junction bases not matched to a gene: 4. CDR3 in DNA: TGTGCCAGCAGCCGCCAGACTAGCGGGTACGAGCAGTACTTC. Translated, it gives CASSRQTSGYEQYF.

The chain recombines TRBV9 with TRBJ1-1; no clear D. The CDR3 totals 13 residues. Germline V CDR1 and CDR2: SGDLS, YYNGEE. V lost 0 bases to trimming and J lost 6 bases, with 9 bases between them. The CDR3 bases are TGTGCCAGCAGCGTAGGGGCCGTACCTGAAGCTTTCTTT. It specifies CASSVGAVPEAFF.

In regard to this clone: A far bigger clonotype differs at one base, so this is likely a read error. The genes are TRBV5-1 and TRBJ2-1; 11 bases line up with TRBD2. CDR3 length: 17 amino acids. Germline V lookup: CDR1 SGHRS, CDR2 YFSETQ. DNA for the CDR3: TGCGCCAGCAGTAAGGGGCAGACTAGCGGGGCGTACAATGAGCAGCTCTTC. Translation: CASSKGQTSGAYNEQLF.

Of note for this clone: A far larger clone is just one base off, so this is likely a read error. This chain uses TRBV30 with TRBJ2-7, with TRBD1 matching 7 bases. Per germline, CDR1 GTSNPN and CDR2 SVGIG (reference sequence). Trimming removed 6 bases from V and 12 bases from J; junction bases left unmatched: 11. The CDR3 sequence is 11 residues long. In DNA form, the CDR3 reads TGTGCCTGTAGCCCGATGGACAGGATGTACTTC. It yields the protein CACSPMDRMYF.

This chain connects TRBV9 to TRBJ2-2; TRBD2 agrees at 14 bases. Germline CDR1 and CDR2: SGDLS and YYNGEE. The V and J ends lost 2 bases and 2 bases, in that order; junction bases with no gene match: 8. This CDR3 is 19 amino acids long. The CDR3 region is CASSVGQGTSGGNTGELFF. CDR3 bases: TGTGCCAGCAGCGTGGGGCAGGGGACTAGCGGGGGAAACACCGGGGAGCTGTTTTTT.

The chain joins TRBV27 to TRBJ1-5, with 9 bases matching TRBD1. J was trimmed by 3 bases and V by 2 bases; bases with no gene match: 2. CDR3 length: 15 amino acids. Germline assignment: CDR1 MNHEY and CDR2 SMNVEV (reference sequence). The CDR3 region is CASSLTGGVNQPQHF. CDR3 bases: TGTGCCAGCAGTTTAACAGGGGGCGTCAATCAGCCCCAGCATTTT.

On this clone itself: Since a much larger clone is just one base distant, this may be a read error. The chain links TRBV7-2 to TRBJ2-1, with D unclear. CDR3 length: 14 amino acids. Germline V gene lookup returns CDR1 SGHTA and CDR2 FQGNSA. The CDR3, as DNA: TGTGCCGGCAGCCCCCGTAGCTCCTACAATGAGCAGTTCTTC. It yields the protein CAGSPRSSYNEQFF. Supplemented by reference TRBV7-2 and TRBJ2-1, the full variable domain reads GAGVSQSPSNKVTEKGKDVELRCDPISGHTALYWYRQSLGQGLEFLIYFQGNSAPDKSGLPSDRFSAERTGGSVSTLTIQRTQQEDSAVYLCAGSPRSSYNEQFFGPGTRLTVL.

This sequence joins TRBV9 and TRBJ2-3, with D perhaps assigned TRBD1 or TRBD2 (5 bases each). There are 14 residues in the CDR3. V shed 3 bases and J shed 0 bases, with 8 bases lying between them. Per germline, CDR1 SGDLS and CDR2 YYNGEE. The CDR3 protein is CASSARDSTDTQYF. The CDR3 coding sequence is TGTGCCAGCAGCGCCCGGGACAGCACAGATACGCAGTATTTT. Full variable domain (remainder filled in from reference TRBV9 and TRBJ2-3): DSGVTQTPKHLITATGQRVTLRCSPRSGDLSVYWYQQSLDQGLQFLIQYYNGEERAKGNILERFSAQQFPDLHSELNLSSLELGDSALYFCASSARDSTDTQYFGPGTRLTVL.

With respect to this clone: Other nucleotide sequences in the sample specify the same CDR3. This chain links TRBV9 with TRBJ2-7; 11 nucleotides align to TRBD2. The J segment lost 2 bases and the V segment lost 0 bases, leaving 1 base of the junction unmatched. Germline V gene lookup returns CDR1 SGDLS and CDR2 YYNGEE. The CDR3 is 15 residues long. The CDR3 nucleotides read TGTGCCAGCAGCGTAGGACTAGCGGGACCCTACGAGCAGTACTTC. Translating it yields CASSVGLAGPYEQYF.

The J gene is TRBJ1-2, the V gene TRBV30; D is undetermined. CDR3 size: 14 residues. The V end lost 2 bases, the J end lost 4 bases, and 14 bases lay between the germline ends. Germline V gives CDR1 GTSNPN, CDR2 SVGIG (reference sequence). The CDR3 loop reads CAWSMHRDSYGYTF. The CDR3 region has the DNA TGTGCCTGGAGTATGCATAGAGACTCCTATGGCTACACCTTC.

This rearrangement joins TRBV5-1 to TRBJ2-3, with D uncertain. Trimming removed 4 bases from V and 5 bases from J, with 8 bases in between. CDR3 size: 12 residues. Per germline, CDR1 SGHRS and CDR2 YFSETQ. CDR3 sequence: CASSLSQDTQYF. In DNA, the CDR3 is TGCGCCAGCAGCCTGTCCCAAGATACGCAGTATTTT.

This clone was seen once. V gene TRBV19 combines with J gene TRBJ1-5; D is perhaps TRBD1 (5 bases). The CDR3 spans 14 residues. Trimming shortened V by 7 bases and J by 5 bases, and 15 bases separated the two germline ends. The germline CDR1 and CDR2 sequences are LNHDA and SQIVND (reference sequence). The CDR3 DNA reads as TGTGCCAGTACTACCCCAGGGTGGGATCAGCCCCAGCATTTT. It yields the protein CASTTPGWDQPQHF.

This clone was observed a handful of times. The chain couples TRBV18 to TRBJ1-3; D not resolved. Deletions cut 5 bases from V and 0 bases from J, with 5 bases between. Germline CDR1 and CDR2: KGHSH and LQKENI. The CDR3 spans 13 residues. CDR3 sequence reads: CASSRSSGNTIYF. The CDR3 region has the DNA TGTGCCAGCTCAAGAAGCTCTGGAAACACCATATATTTT.

This clone has more than one count but fewer than ten. This likely traces to a read error, being one base from a far larger clone. The genes are TRBV5-4 and TRBJ2-7; 11 positions match TRBD2. The germline V gene has CDR1 SGHNT and CDR2 YYREEE (reference sequence). Trimming removed 2 bases from V and 4 bases from J; junction bases left unmatched: 8. The CDR3 is 16 residues long. The CDR3 region is CASSFGVTSGTYEQYF. CDR3 bases: TGTGCCAGCAGCTTCGGAGTGACTAGCGGGACGTACGAGCAGTACTTC.

This chain links TRBV11-2 with TRBJ1-2, with unresolved D. Germline V gene data show CDR1 as SGHAT and CDR2 as FQNNGV. Deletions cut 0 bases from V and 7 bases from J, with 6 bases between. This CDR3 has 12 amino acids. As DNA, the CDR3 is TGTGCCAGCAGCTTAGACCGGTCTGGCTACACCTTC. Amino acid sequence: CASSLDRSGYTF.

J is TRBJ1-3 and V is TRBV10-3; no clear D gene. Germline-derived CDR1 and CDR2 are ENHRY and SYGVKD. The V end was cut by 1 base, the J end by 0 bases, with 7 bases between. The CDR3 covers 15 residues. The CDR3 reads CAISELTISGNTIYF. For the CDR3, the DNA is TGTGCCATCAGTGAGTTGACCATCTCTGGAAACACCATATATTTT.